This T cell receptor beta chain was sequenced for a study of blood T cell repertoires in COVID-19. Sequenced by immunoSEQ multiplex PCR; TCRdb stores in-frame clones only, minus some. The data show fewer than 350,000 clones, 80% to 90% seen once. The CDR3 covers 14 residues. Germline loops: CDR1 SGHNT, CDR2 YENEEA. V gave up 3 bases and J gave up 3 bases; unmatched junction bases: 2. This clone was seen just once. The material sequenced was peripheral blood. This receptor was taken from a man aged 25-40 years with COVID-19, enrolled during active disease. The chain recombines TRBV11-3 with TRBJ2-3; 8 bases align to TRBD2. This chain's CDR3 is CASSFGGRTDTQYF. The CDR3, as DNA: TGTGCCAGCAGCTTCGGCGGGAGGACAGATACGCAGTATTTT. Drawing the rest from reference TRBV11-3 and TRBJ2-3, the complete variable domain is EAGVVQSPRYKIIEKKQPVAFWCNPISGHNTLYWYLQNLGQGPELLIRYENEEAVDDSQLPKDRFSAERLKGVDSTLKIQPAELGDSAVYLCASSFGGRTDTQYFGPGTRLTVL.